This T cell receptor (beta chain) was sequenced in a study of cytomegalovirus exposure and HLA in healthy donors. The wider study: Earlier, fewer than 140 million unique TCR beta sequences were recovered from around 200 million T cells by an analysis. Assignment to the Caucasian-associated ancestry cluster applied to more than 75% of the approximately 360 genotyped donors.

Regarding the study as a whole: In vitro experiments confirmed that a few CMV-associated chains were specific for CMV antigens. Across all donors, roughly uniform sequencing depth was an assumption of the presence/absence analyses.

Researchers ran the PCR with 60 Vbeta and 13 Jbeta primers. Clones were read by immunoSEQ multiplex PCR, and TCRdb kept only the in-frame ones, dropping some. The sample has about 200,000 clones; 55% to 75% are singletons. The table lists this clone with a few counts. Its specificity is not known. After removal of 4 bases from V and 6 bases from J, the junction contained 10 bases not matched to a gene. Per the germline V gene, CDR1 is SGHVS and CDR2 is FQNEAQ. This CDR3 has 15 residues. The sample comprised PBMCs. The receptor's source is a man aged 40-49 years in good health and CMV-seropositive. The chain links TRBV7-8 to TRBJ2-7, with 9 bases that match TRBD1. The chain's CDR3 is CASSSAGTGWFEQYF. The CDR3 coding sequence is TGTGCCAGCAGCTCCGCCGGGACAGGGTGGTTCGAGCAGTACTTC.